This T cell receptor (beta chain) came from a study of T-cell memory formation after mild COVID-19. Study-wide results and limits: CD4/CD8 balance characterized clones contracting day 15 to 85, and CD4+ skew characterized later expanders. Prior to infection, memory already included some responding clones, suggesting cross-reactive memory joined.

Constant-segment primers were used for 5'RACE, and the resulting TCR alpha and TCR beta cDNA libraries carried sample barcodes and UMIs. TCRdb fed the 5' RACE reads into MiXCR, producing one record per CDR3 protein. The table has 350,000 or so distinct CDR3 sequences, 20% to 25% seen once. Remarks on this clonotype: Antigen specificity is unknown.

The sample was PBMCs or a T cell subset sorted from them (not recorded which). The clonotype comes from an adult woman who had mild COVID-19 (a few samples of this study predate the infection). Cell type and time point are not known.

CDR3 in amino acids: CASGLGTSGSSEQFF. The CDR3 nucleotides are TGTGCTAGTGGTTTGGGGACTAGCGGGAGTAGCGAGCAGTTCTTC. The rearrangement uses TRBV12-5 and TRBJ2-1; 13 bases line up with TRBD2. Losses at the gene ends were 1 base for V and 10 bases for J; bases not matched to a gene: 4. There are 15 residues in the CDR3. CDR1 is LGHNT, CDR2 FRNRAP, per germline.